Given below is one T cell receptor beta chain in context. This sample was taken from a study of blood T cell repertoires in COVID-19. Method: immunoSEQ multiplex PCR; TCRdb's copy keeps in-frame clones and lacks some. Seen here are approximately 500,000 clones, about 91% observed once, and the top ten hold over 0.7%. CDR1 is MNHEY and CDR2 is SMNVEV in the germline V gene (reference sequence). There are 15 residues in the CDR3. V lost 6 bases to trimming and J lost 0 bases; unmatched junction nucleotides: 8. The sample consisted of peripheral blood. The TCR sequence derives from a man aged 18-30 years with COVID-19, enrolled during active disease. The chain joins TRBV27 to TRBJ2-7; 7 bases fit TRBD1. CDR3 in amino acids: CASRRQGRNSYEQYF. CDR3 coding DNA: TGTGCCAGCAGGAGACAGGGAAGGAACTCCTACGAGCAGTACTTC.